Listed below are T cell receptor beta chains from one sample, sequenced in a study of T-cell reconstitution after alpha-beta-depleted transplantation in children. TCRdb re-called the PCR reads through MiXCR, storing one row per CDR3 protein. The sample includes about 980,000 distinct CDR3 sequences, about 29% of them seen just once. The sample here was PBMCs, mostly from graft donor cells, taken 360 days after TCRalphabeta/CD19-depleted stem cell transplant. The receptors were sampled from a boy under two years old who had a stem cell transplant for SCID, so the T cells may come from the graft donor. Each CDR3 is given with its conserved first and last residue. Fields, in order: J gene, V gene, CDR3 protein.

>TRBJ2-1|TRBV10-3
CAIKWISPLAGGPYEQFF
>TRBJ2-4|TRBV5-1
CASSLARQGGFPLAKNIQYF
>TRBJ2-1|TRBV5-1
CASSLAGAGGNEQFF
>TRBJ2-7|TRBV15
CATSRLSGGAYEQYF
>TRBJ2-5|TRBV6-5
CASSWVQFETQYF
>TRBJ2-5|TRBV20-1
CSASAPGTAQETQYF
>TRBJ2-1|TRBV12-3/TRBV12-4
CASSLASGRARNEQFF
>TRBJ2-7|TRBV6-1
CASSPYPASGGSYEQYF
>TRBJ2-1|TRBV7-9
CASSPGNNEQFF
>TRBJ2-7|TRBV4-3
CASSQVPGGDYEQYF
>TRBJ1-1|TRBV4-2
CASSQGPGEGTEAFF
>TRBJ2-7|TRBV6-1
CASSRDRGNYEQYF
>TRBJ2-3|TRBV5-6
CASSPLGGMKTDTQYF
>TRBJ2-3|TRBV2
CASSPHGRSSTDTQYF
>TRBJ2-1|TRBV27
CASSFAGGPYNEQFF
>TRBJ2-2|TRBV5-6
CASSLIQRGDTGELFF
>TRBJ2-4|TRBV12-3/TRBV12-4
CASSLRASGAEWYF
>TRBJ2-1|TRBV5-1
CASSLKTSGGFNEQFF
>TRBJ2-5|TRBV6-1
CASSRVEQETQYF
>TRBJ1-4|TRBV4-1
CASSQLGRGSLNEKLFF
>TRBJ2-2|TRBV5-4
CASSSRGPKNTGELFF
>TRBJ1-1|TRBV20-1
CSARDWSLNTEAFF
>TRBJ1-5|TRBV4-3
CASSQRTGANQPQHF
>TRBJ2-1|TRBV20-1
CSARERLRSYNEQFF
>TRBJ1-1|TRBV15
CATSTVRGMNTEAFF
>TRBJ1-4|TRBV20-1
CSARGYRGRDEKLFF
>TRBJ1-1|TRBV6-2/TRBV6-3
CASSYGRAGTNTEAFF
>TRBJ2-1|TRBV9
CASSVEGSREQFF
>TRBJ2-7|TRBV10-2
CASSGGGTENEQYF
>TRBJ2-7|TRBV6-5
CASSYSGLAGLSTEEQYF
>TRBJ2-5|TRBV6-5
CASSYSLTGVETQYF
>TRBJ2-6|TRBV5-1
CASSLEGAGGANVLTF
>TRBJ2-1|TRBV4-2
CASSPRDRGKNEQFF
>TRBJ2-3|TRBV6-5
CASSYFGGVPDTQYF
>TRBJ1-1|TRBV28
CASMQGDRNTEAFF
>TRBJ2-4|TRBV4-2
CASSQDRFWLATSLAKNIQYF
>TRBJ2-1|TRBV24-1
CATSDGGGASYNEQFF